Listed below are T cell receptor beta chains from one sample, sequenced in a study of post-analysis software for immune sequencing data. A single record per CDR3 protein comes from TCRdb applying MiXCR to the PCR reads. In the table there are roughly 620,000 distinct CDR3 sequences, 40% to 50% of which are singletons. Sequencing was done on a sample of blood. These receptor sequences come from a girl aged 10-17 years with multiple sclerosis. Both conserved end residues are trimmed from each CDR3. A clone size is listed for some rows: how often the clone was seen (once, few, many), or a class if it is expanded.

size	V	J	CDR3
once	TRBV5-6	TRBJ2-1	ATKNGLVNEQF
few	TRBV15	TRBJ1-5	ATSRTVGSNQPQH
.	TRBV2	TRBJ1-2	ASSLEMGTGDGYT
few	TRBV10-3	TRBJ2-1	AISGLRTSGMYEQF
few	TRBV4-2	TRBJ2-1	ASSQDPSGRSYNEQF
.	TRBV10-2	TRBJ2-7	ASSERGVYEQY
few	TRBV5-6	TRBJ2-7	ASSSGQGIFYEQY
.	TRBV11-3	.	ASSLESLGEQY
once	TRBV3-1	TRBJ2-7	ASSQVGGGRYEQY
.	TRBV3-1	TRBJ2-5	ASTYSTGGGETQY
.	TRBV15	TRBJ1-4	ATSRGQDREVEKLF
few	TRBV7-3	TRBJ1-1	ASSSTRNTEAF
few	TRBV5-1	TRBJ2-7	ASSLEGCYEQY